The TCR beta chain described here comes from a study of CD8+ T cells in alopecia areata. Across the whole study: The drug, oral tofacitinib, was given to treated patients at 5 to 10 mg twice daily. Findings of the study overall: Scalp and blood samples kept many expanded lesional clones throughout tofacitinib. One nonresponder leaves baseline CD8+ expansion's link to response uncertain.

With respect to this clone: The antigen remains unidentified.

TCR sequencing used cDNA made by reverse transcription of extracted RNA. Data came from immunoSEQ multiplex PCR; TCRdb stores just in-frame clones and leaves some out. The repertoire includes about 200,000 clones, about 60% of them detected once, and 3.3% sits in the top ten. Treatment: oral pan-JAK inhibitor, 5-10 mg twice daily. Lesional scalp tissue (obtained by punch biopsy) and peripheral blood were collected from alopecia areata patients. Germline CDR1 reads GTSNPN; CDR2 reads SVGIG (reference sequence). V lost 2 bases, J lost 2 bases, and 7 bases lay in between. The CDR3 contains 14 residues. The rearrangement joins TRBV30 to TRBJ2-6, with D possibly TRBD1 on 5 matching bases. Sequencing was performed on CD4+ T cells sorted from blood, taken at week 4, from a patient treated with tofacitinib. This sequence originates from a human donor with alopecia areata. CDR3 loop: CAWSPGTGANVLTF. The CDR3 nucleotides read TGTGCCTGGAGTCCAGGGACTGGGGCCAACGTCCTGACTTTC.